This TCR beta chain was found in a study of identical twins. General observations from the study: For out-of-frame alpha sequences shared by twins, low generation probability was in excess. Excess sharing by twins proved weaker in beta out-of-frame sequences. Insertions were reduced in abundant cord blood beta clonotypes but not in memory repertoires.

Healthy Caucasians supplied all donations. This clonotype was observed a few times. No antigen is known for it. Each CDR3 protein gets one entry after TCRdb re-called the 5' RACE reads with MiXCR. Among hundreds of thousands of distinct CDR3 sequences listed, roughly 20% were seen once. These same records also appear under a second study, on T cells expressing NK-cell markers.

The sequenced material came from PBMCs. The sequence was collected from a woman under 30 in good health.

DNA of the CDR3: TGCGCCAGCAGCGCCGGGACTCCCTCCTACGAGCAGTACTTC. This sequence encodes CASSAGTPSYEQYF. The chain employs TRBV5-1 and TRBJ2-7; D is perhaps TRBD2 (6 bases). Trimming removed 4 bases at V and 0 bases at J, with 11 bases between. Germline loops: CDR1 SGHRS, CDR2 YFSETQ. The CDR3 extends over 14 amino acids.